The present TCR beta chain was sequenced within a study of identifying expanded T cells in peripheral blood. During the collection period, no donor immune events like infections were recorded. Germline V gene sequence: CDR1 SGHRS, CDR2 YFSETQ. The CDR3 is 16 amino acids. Trimming removed 0 bases from V and 4 bases from J; junction bases left unmatched: 5. Only in-frame clones appear in the TCRdb table, and some are missing; sequencing was by immunoSEQ multiplex PCR. The table includes around 94,000 clones, around 89% detected once. This receptor was identified in a person aged 18 to 75 in good health. The V gene is TRBV5-1, the J gene TRBJ2-2, with 8 bases identical to TRBD1. The specimen sequenced was blood. For the CDR3, the DNA is TGCGCCAGCAGCTTGGGGCAGGGGGCGAGCACCGGGGAGCTGTTTTTT. This codes for CASSLGQGASTGELFF.